The present T cell receptor (beta chain) was sequenced within a study of T cells in Graves' hyperthyroidism and ophthalmopathy. Hyperthyroidism patients were newly diagnosed, had disease duration under 2 months, and were aged 18 to 65 years. CDR3 length: 13 amino acids. Germline CDR1 is SNHLY and CDR2 is FYNNEI. V lost 5 bases and J lost 5, with 13 bases in between. TCR beta CDR3 sequences were amplified from RNA transcripts. HTBI primers were the set used in a first-round RT-PCR of the TCR CDR3. MiXCR, applied by TCRdb to the multiplex PCR reads, yields one record per CDR3 protein. The sample records nearly 750,000 distinct CDR3 sequences, just over 35% being singletons.

The gene calls are TRBV2 and TRBJ2-7, with TRBD1 as a possible D gene (6 bases). Sequencing was carried out using blood. This TCR derives from a woman aged 40 to 50 with Graves' hyperthyroidism. Here the CDR3 DNA reads TGTGCCAGCAGTTCACAGGGAAGGAACGAGCAGTACTTC. It yields the protein CASSSQGRNEQYF. Filled out from reference TRBV2 and TRBJ2-7, the complete variable domain reads EPEVTQTPSHQVTQMGQEVILRCVPISNHLYFYWYRQILGQKVEFLVSFYNNEISEKSEIFDDQFSVERPDGSNFTLKIRSTKLEDSAMYFCASSSQGRNEQYFGPGTRLTVT.